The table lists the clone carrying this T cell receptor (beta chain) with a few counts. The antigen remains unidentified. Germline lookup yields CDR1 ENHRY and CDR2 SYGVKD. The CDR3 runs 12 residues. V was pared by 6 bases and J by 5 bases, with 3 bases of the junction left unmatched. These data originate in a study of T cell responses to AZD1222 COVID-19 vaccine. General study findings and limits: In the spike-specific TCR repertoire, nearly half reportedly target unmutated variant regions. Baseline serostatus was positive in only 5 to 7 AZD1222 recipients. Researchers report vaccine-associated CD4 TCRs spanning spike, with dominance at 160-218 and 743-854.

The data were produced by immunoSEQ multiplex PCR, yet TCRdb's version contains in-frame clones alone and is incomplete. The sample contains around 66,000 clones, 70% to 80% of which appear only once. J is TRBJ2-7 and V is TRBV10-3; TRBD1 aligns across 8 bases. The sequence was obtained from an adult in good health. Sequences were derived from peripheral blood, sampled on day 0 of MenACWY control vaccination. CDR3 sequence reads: CAIRGTGHEQYF. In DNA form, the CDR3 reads TGTGCCATCAGAGGGACAGGACACGAGCAGTACTTC.